This entry lists 22 T cell receptor beta chains sequenced from one sample in a study of T cell responses to AZD1222 COVID-19 vaccine. Measured with immunoSEQ multiplex PCR; TCRdb has only the in-frame clones, and not every one. The sample includes about 160,000 clones, 75% to 90% seen only once; the top ten take roughly 6.9%. This specimen was peripheral blood, taken on day 0 of AZD1222 vaccination. These receptors were collected from an adult in good health.

CDR3 nucleotides: TGTGCCAGTAGTATAGGGGCACAGGGCTCCTACGAGCAGTACTTC. Amino acids: CASSIGAQGSYEQYF. This chain connects TRBV19 to TRBJ2-7; tentatively, D is TRBD1 (6 bases). Germline CDR1 and CDR2: LNHDA and SQIVND (reference sequence). The CDR3 is made up of 15 amino acids. Between the trimmed V and J ends, which lost 1 base and 0 bases, there was a span of 10 bases.

The V gene is TRBV20-1, the J gene TRBJ2-7; TRBD1 agrees at 7 bases. CDR1 and CDR2 (germline): DFQATT, SNEGSKA (reference sequence). CDR3 length: 11 amino acids. Germline trimming cut 4 bases from V and 6 bases from J; bases unmatched to any gene: 3. CDR3 residues: CSATDRVEQYV. The CDR3 region has the DNA TGCAGTGCTACCGACAGGGTCGAGCAGTACGTC.

This clone was seen more than once but under ten times. The V call is TRBV29-1, the J call TRBJ1-1; 8 bases are shared with TRBD1. The CDR3 totals 14 residues. The V gene end was trimmed by 6 bases and the J gene end by 3 bases; junction bases not matched to a gene: 9. Germline CDR1 reads SQVTM; CDR2 reads ANQGSEA. The DNA for the CDR3 is TGCAGCGTATCGGCGAGCAGGGGGCACACTGAAGCTTTCTTT. Amino acids: CSVSASRGHTEAFF.

This rearrangement joins TRBV19 to TRBJ2-7; D assignment may be TRBD1 or TRBD2 (7 bases each). The CDR3 sequence is 14 residues long. CDR1 and CDR2 (germline): LNHDA, SQIVND (reference sequence). The V and J ends lost 5 bases and 3 bases respectively, with 14 bases between them. In DNA, the CDR3 is TGTGCCAGTAGTGCGCAGGGGGGGAGCTACGAGCAGTACTTC. Amino acids: CASSAQGGSYEQYF.

This rearrangement joins TRBV6-5 to TRBJ1-1; no reliable D call. Germline V CDR1 and CDR2: MNHEY, SVGAGI. The CDR3 has 12 amino acids. Trimming took 8 bases from V and 3 from J, leaving 10 bases between them. CDR3 bases: TGTGCCAGCTCCGGGCGCTACACTGAAGCTTTCTTT. It specifies CASSGRYTEAFF.

The genes are TRBV6-5 and TRBJ1-5, with D possibly matching TRBD1 (5 bases). CDR3 size: 12 residues. From germline, CDR1 is MNHEY and CDR2 SVGAGI. The V end was cut by 6 bases, the J end by 6 bases, with 9 bases between. As DNA, the CDR3 is TGTGCCAGCAGCAGGGCTTCTCAGCCCCAGCATTTT. This sequence encodes CASSRASQPQHF.

J is TRBJ1-2 and V is TRBV20-1; D unclear. V was trimmed by 6 bases and J by 5 bases, leaving 10 bases between them. The germline gives CDR1 DFQATT, CDR2 SNEGSKA (reference sequence). The CDR3 loop spans 11 amino acids. The CDR3 sequence: CSAQSGYGYTF. Here the CDR3 DNA reads TGCAGTGCCCAAAGTGGTTATGGCTACACCTTC.

The genes are TRBV3-1 (or the pseudogene TRBV3-2) and TRBJ1-6, with D unresolved. Germline assignment: CDR1 LGHDT and CDR2 YNNKEL (reference sequence). This CDR3 contains 13 residues. Deletions cut 4 bases from V and 10 bases from J, with 11 bases between. As DNA, the CDR3 is TGTGCCAGCAGCCCCAGCTCGCGATCACCCCTCCACTTT. Translated: CASSPSSRSPLHF.

J is TRBJ2-3 and V is TRBV4-1; 7 bases agree with TRBD1. Germline assignment: CDR1 MGHRA and CDR2 YSYEKL. The CDR3 loop spans 15 amino acids. Trimming cost V 4 bases and J 0 bases; bases outside gene matches: 4. DNA for the CDR3: TGCGCCAGCAGCCCGACAGGGTTAAGCACAGATACGCAGTATTTT. This codes for CASSPTGLSTDTQYF.

The chain employs TRBV7-2 and TRBJ2-1; 8 bases align to TRBD2. The germline CDR1 and CDR2 sequences are SGHTA and FQGNSA. Trimming at V came to 5 bases and at J to 6 bases, leaving 6 bases not matched to a gene. The CDR3 spans 14 residues. CDR3 sequence (DNA): TGTGCCAGCAGCCCCCGCGGGGGGCGCAATGAGCAGTTCTTC. It encodes CASSPRGGRNEQFF.

The V gene is TRBV18, the J gene TRBJ1-1; 7 nucleotides agree with TRBD1. Germline CDR1 KGHSH, CDR2 LQKENI. V was pared by 4 bases and J by 3 bases, with 5 bases of the junction left unmatched. The CDR3 runs to 14 residues. CDR3 DNA: TGTGCCAGCTCACAGGGGGCCGGGGACACTGAAGCTTTCTTT. Residues: CASSQGAGDTEAFF.

V usage is TRBV20-1 and J usage is TRBJ1-1; the D is unclear. Germline lookup yields CDR1 DFQATT and CDR2 SNEGSKA (reference sequence). V was trimmed by 1 base and J by 7 bases, leaving 7 bases between them. This CDR3 has 11 amino acids. In nucleotides, the CDR3 is TGCAGTGCTAGAGTTCACAGTGAAGCTTTCTTT. Translation: CSARVHSEAFF.

V is TRBV7-9 and J is TRBJ2-7, with D perhaps matching TRBD1 (6 bases). V shed 3 bases and J shed 4 bases, with 19 bases lying between them. CDR1 and CDR2 (germline): SEHNR, FQNEAQ (reference sequence). This CDR3 has 16 amino acids. The chain's CDR3 is CASSFGPGTIGYEQYV. The CDR3 DNA sequence: TGTGCCAGCAGCTTTGGACCCGGGACAATCGGGTACGAGCAGTACGTC.

This sequence joins TRBV28 and TRBJ2-7; a weak D match, TRBD1 (6 bases). Germline lookup yields CDR1 MDHEN and CDR2 SYDVKM. The CDR3 runs to 15 residues. The germline V and J ends were trimmed by 5 bases and 2 bases, with 16 bases remaining between them. CDR3 coding DNA: TGTGCCAGCAGTCCGTCAAGTGGACAGACCTACGAGCAGTACTTC. Protein product: CASSPSSGQTYEQYF.

The chain recombines TRBV19 with TRBJ2-7, with D unresolved. CDR3 length: 14 amino acids. The V gene's germline CDR1 is LNHDA and CDR2 SQIVND (reference sequence). The germline V and J ends were trimmed by 0 bases and 4 bases, with 10 bases remaining between them. CDR3 DNA sequence: TGTGCCAGTAGTATAGAAAGACATGGTTACGAGCAGTACTTC. Translated: CASSIERHGYEQYF.

V is TRBV5-1 and J is TRBJ2-3; D possibly uses TRBD1 or TRBD2 (5 bases each). In germline, CDR1 is SGHRS, CDR2 YFSETQ. The CDR3 loop spans 18 amino acids. Trimming shortened V by 1 base and J by 2 bases, and 20 bases separated the two germline ends. DNA for the CDR3: TGCGCCAGCAGCTTGCCGAGCTTAGGGACGGACCTCACAGATACGCAGTATTTT. The encoded protein is CASSLPSLGTDLTDTQYF. Based on the CDR3 plus reference TRBV5-1 and TRBJ2-3, the full variable domain is KAGVTQTPRYLIKTRGQQVTLSCSPISGHRSVSWYQQTPGQGLQFLFEYFSETQRNKGNFPGRFSGRQFSNSRSEMNVSTLELGDSALYLCASSLPSLGTDLTDTQYFGPGTRLTVL.

V gene TRBV30 combines with J gene TRBJ1-1; D not certain. The V gene's germline CDR1 is GTSNPN and CDR2 SVGIG (reference sequence). This CDR3 region has 11 residues. Deletions cut 2 bases from V and 9 bases from J, with 10 bases between. CDR3 residues: CAWSLDIQAFF. CDR3 coding DNA: TGTGCCTGGAGTCTTGACATACAAGCTTTCTTT.

This rearrangement joins TRBV28 to TRBJ1-2; TRBD1 matches 8 bases. The CDR3 spans 13 residues. CDR1 and CDR2 (germline): MDHEN, SYDVKM. Germline trimming cut 8 bases from V and 8 bases from J; bases unmatched to any gene: 10. DNA of the CDR3: TGTGCCAGCCGGGTCCCAGGGGGCAGGGGCTACACCTTC. Amino acid sequence: CASRVPGGRGYTF.

This clone occurred once. The V and J genes are TRBV9 and TRBJ2-5, with D perhaps TRBD1 (5 bases). The ends were cut back, 0 bases at V and 1 base at J, with 10 bases in the middle. The V gene's germline CDR1 is SGDLS and CDR2 YYNGEE. The CDR3 runs 15 residues. Here the CDR3 DNA reads TGTGCCAGCAGCGTAGGACAGCGCGTCCAAGAGACCCAGTACTTC. Amino acid sequence: CASSVGQRVQETQYF. Together with reference TRBV9 and TRBJ2-5, the CDR3 gives the full variable domain: DSGVTQTPKHLITATGQRVTLRCSPRSGDLSVYWYQQSLDQGLQFLIQYYNGEERAKGNILERFSAQQFPDLHSELNLSSLELGDSALYFCASSVGQRVQETQYFGPGTRLLVL.

As DNA, the CDR3 is TGCGCCAGCAGCCAAACAAACACAGACAGCTATGGCTACACCTTC. Protein sequence: CASSQTNTDSYGYTF. The V gene is TRBV4-1, the J gene TRBJ1-2; a possible D gene is TRBD1 (5 bases). Germline lookup yields CDR1 MGHRA and CDR2 YSYEKL. This CDR3 spans 15 amino acids. V lost 2 bases and J 4 bases, leaving 14 bases between the germline ends.

The genes are TRBV5-6 and TRBJ2-2; D is unresolved. Trimming cost V 1 base and J 2 bases, with 9 bases left between them. CDR3 length equals 15 residues. The germline V gene encodes CDR1 SGHDT and CDR2 YYEEEE. CDR3 region: CASSLYRLNTGELFF. The CDR3 bases are TGTGCCAGCAGCTTGTATCGTCTCAACACCGGGGAGCTGTTTTTT.

J is TRBJ1-2 and V is TRBV6-5, with D possibly matching TRBD1 (6 bases). V was pared by 7 bases and J by 3 bases, with 9 bases between. This CDR3 has 12 residues. Germline CDR1 reads MNHEY; CDR2 reads SVGAGI. Here the CDR3 reads CASTGADYGYTF. CDR3 in DNA: TGTGCCAGCACAGGGGCGGACTATGGCTACACCTTC.